Listed here are 11 T cell receptor beta chains from one sample, sequenced in a study of blood T cell repertoires in COVID-19. Produced via immunoSEQ multiplex PCR; TCRdb's table is partial and in-frame only. The sample carries about 90,000 clones, approximately 80% recorded once. The sample taken for sequencing was peripheral blood. These receptors were obtained from a man aged 65 to 79 with acute or convalescent COVID-19.

V gene TRBV5-8 combines with J gene TRBJ2-7, with 12 bases matching TRBD1. Germline loops: CDR1 SGHTS, CDR2 YDEGEE. V trimming: 3 bases; J trimming: 5 bases; junction bases outside the gene matches: 6. This CDR3 has 15 amino acids. The CDR3 loop is CASSSSGTGGNEQYV. The CDR3, as DNA: TGTGCCAGCAGCTCTTCCGGGACAGGGGGCAACGAGCAGTACGTC.

This clone was recorded a few times. The chain is built from TRBV29-1 and TRBJ2-7; perhaps TRBD2 as D (6 bases). Germline V gene lookup returns CDR1 SQVTM and CDR2 ANQGSEA. This CDR3 is 13 amino acids long. The V end was cut by 4 bases, the J end by 2 bases, with 12 bases between. The CDR3 coding sequence is TGCAGCGTTGGGAGGGGTCCTACCTACGAGCAGTACTTC. Protein: CSVGRGPTYEQYF.

This sequence joins TRBV28 and TRBJ1-2; 7 nucleotides agree with TRBD1. This CDR3 has 15 residues. The germline V gene has CDR1 MDHEN and CDR2 SYDVKM. With V trimmed by 1 base and J by 8 bases, 10 bases remained unmatched. CDR3 nucleotide sequence: TGTGCCAGCAGTTTATATATGGAGGGGGCGCGGGGCTACACCTTC. Amino acids: CASSLYMEGARGYTF.

V usage is TRBV7-8 and J usage is TRBJ2-5, with 9 nucleotides matching TRBD1. V gave up 1 base and J gave up 4 bases; unmatched junction bases: 13. Germline lookup yields CDR1 SGHVS and CDR2 FQNEAQ. The CDR3 is 18 residues long. The DNA of the CDR3 is TGTGCCAGCAGCTTAGGCAGCGGGACAGGGAGGTTTGCAGAGACCCAGTACTTC. It is translated as CASSLGSGTGRFAETQYF.

In nucleotides, the CDR3 is TGTGCCAGCAACTCCGGGACAGGGCGACACAATGAGCAGTTCTTC. The encoded protein is CASNSGTGRHNEQFF. The chain has TRBV19 and TRBJ2-1, with TRBD1 identical over 9 bases. The CDR3 consists of 15 residues. CDR1 and CDR2 (germline): LNHDA, SQIVND (reference sequence). V was pared by 9 bases and J by 5 bases, with 11 bases of the junction left unmatched.

V usage is TRBV7-9 and J usage is TRBJ1-2; 7 bases align to TRBD1. CDR3 length equals 14 residues. J gave up 0 bases and V 2 bases, and 0 bases lay outside the gene matches. Germline V CDR1 and CDR2: SEHNR, FQNEAQ (reference sequence). CDR3 in amino acids: CASSLTGANYGYTF. The CDR3 DNA sequence: TGTGCCAGCAGCTTAACAGGGGCTAACTATGGCTACACCTTC.

CDR3 nucleotides: TGTGCCACCAGTGATTCAAAGGGAGGCTATGGCTACACCTTC. Translating gives CATSDSKGGYGYTF. The chain employs TRBV24-1 and TRBJ1-2; D not resolved. Trimming pared 2 bases from V and 4 bases from J, leaving 10 bases between. The CDR3 is made up of 14 amino acids. Germline values: CDR1 KGHDR, CDR2 SFDVKD.

The gene calls are TRBV12-3 or TRBV12-4 and TRBJ1-2; TRBD1 is a possible D gene (5 bases). The ends were cut back, 4 bases at V and 4 bases at J, with 7 bases in the middle. The CDR3 extends over 12 amino acids. CDR3 in amino acids: CASSSGSYGYTF. The CDR3 coding sequence is TGTGCCAGCAGTTCAGGGTCCTATGGCTACACCTTC.

The V call is TRBV19, the J call TRBJ2-7; no clear D. V was pared by 3 bases and J by 0 bases, with 6 bases between. The CDR3 runs 13 residues. From germline, CDR1 is LNHDA and CDR2 SQIVND (reference sequence). The CDR3 DNA sequence: TGTGCCAGTAGTATGGCGGTCTCCTACGAGCAGTACTTC. Protein: CASSMAVSYEQYF.

The chain links TRBV5-1 to TRBJ1-2; D is possibly TRBD1 (6 bases). With 0 bases removed from V and 4 bases from J, the gap between germline ends came to 19 bases. The germline V gene has CDR1 SGHRS and CDR2 YFSETQ. The CDR3 runs 17 residues. DNA for the CDR3: TGCGCCAGCAGCTTGGCCTACGGACAGCTTGATCGCTATGGCTACACCTTC. Translation gives CASSLAYGQLDRYGYTF.

This chain uses TRBV6-4 with TRBJ2-3; 8 nucleotides agree with TRBD1. V dropped 8 bases and J dropped 1; count of bases not matched to a gene: 5. Germline CDR1 and CDR2: MRHNA and SNTAGT. This CDR3 contains 14 residues. In nucleotides, the CDR3 is TGTGCCAGCCGACCGGGACAGGGCACAGATACGCAGTATTTT. It codes for CASRPGQGTDTQYF.